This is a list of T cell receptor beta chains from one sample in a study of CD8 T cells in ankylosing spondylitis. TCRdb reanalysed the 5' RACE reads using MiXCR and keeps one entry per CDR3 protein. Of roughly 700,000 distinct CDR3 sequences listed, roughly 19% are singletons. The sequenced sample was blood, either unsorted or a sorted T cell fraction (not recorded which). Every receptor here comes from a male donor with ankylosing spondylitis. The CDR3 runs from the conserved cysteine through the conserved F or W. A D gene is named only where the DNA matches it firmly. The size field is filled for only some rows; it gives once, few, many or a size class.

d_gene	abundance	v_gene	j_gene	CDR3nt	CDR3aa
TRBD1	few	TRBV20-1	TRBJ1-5	TGCAGTGCTATCGGCGGGACAGGGAACCAGCCCCAGCATTTT	CSAIGGTGNQPQHF
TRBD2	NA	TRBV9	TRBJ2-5	TGTGCCAGCAGCGTAGGAGCGAAAGGATCTAGCGGGGAAGCGCGGGAGACCCAGTACTTC	CASSVGAKGSSGEARETQYF
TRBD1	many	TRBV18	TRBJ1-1	TGTGCCAGCTCACCGGAGGGGGCAGGAGCTTTCTTT	CASSPEGAGAFF
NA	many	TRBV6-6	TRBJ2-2	TGTGCCAGCGGAACTCCAACCGGGGAGCTGTTTTTT	CASGTPTGELFF
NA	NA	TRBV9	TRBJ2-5	TGTGCCAGCAGCGTAGGGTCAGGGCTCCCAGAGACCCAGTACTTC	CASSVGSGLPETQYF
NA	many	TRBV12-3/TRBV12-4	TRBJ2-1	TGTGCCAGCAGTTTAAGAAATGAGCAGTTCTTC	CASSLRNEQFF
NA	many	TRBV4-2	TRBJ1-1	TGTGCCAGCAGCCAAGATATAGTACGGATGAACACTGAAGCTTTCTTT	CASSQDIVRMNTEAFF
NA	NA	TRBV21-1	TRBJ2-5	TGTGCCAGCAGCACCCGGGAGAAACAAGAGACCCAGTACTTC	CASSTREKQETQYF
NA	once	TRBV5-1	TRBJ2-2	TGCGCCAGCAGCTTGGATCCTAACGCCGGGGAGCTGTTTTTT	CASSLDPNAGELFF
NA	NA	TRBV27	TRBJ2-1	TGTGCCAGCAGTTCCCCGGTCAATGAGCAGTTCTTC	CASSSPVNEQFF
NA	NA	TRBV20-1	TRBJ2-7	TGCAGTGCTAGCGACTCCCCTGCCCTTCCCTACGAGCAGTACTTC	CSASDSPALPYEQYF
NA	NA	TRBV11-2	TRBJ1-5	TGTGCCAGCAGCCAAAATAGGGTGACCAATCAGCCCCAGCATTTT	CASSQNRVTNQPQHF
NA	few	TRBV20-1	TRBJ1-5	TGCAGTGCTAGAGTGGGGACAAGCAATCAGCCCCAGCATTTT	CSARVGTSNQPQHF
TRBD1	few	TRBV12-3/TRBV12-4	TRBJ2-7	TGTGCCAGCAGAACACAGGGGCCCGAGCAGTACTTC	CASRTQGPEQYF
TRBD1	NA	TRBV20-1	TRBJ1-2	TGCAGTGCCCAGGGACAGGGTGGTGGCTACACCTTC	CSAQGQGGGYTF
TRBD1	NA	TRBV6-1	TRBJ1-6	TGTGCCAGCAGTGCGACAGGGCGGGATTCACCCCTCCACTTT	CASSATGRDSPLHF
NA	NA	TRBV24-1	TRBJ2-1	TGTGCCACCAGTGTCGGGGGTACCTACAATGAGCAGTTCTTC	CATSVGGTYNEQFF
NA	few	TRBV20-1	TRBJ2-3	TGCAGTGCTAGAGATTCGGTCACAGATACGCAGTATTTT	CSARDSVTDTQYF
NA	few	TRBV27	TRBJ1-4	TGTGCCAGCAGCTTGGGACCGACCAACTATAATGAAAAACTGTTTTTT	CASSLGPTNYNEKLFF
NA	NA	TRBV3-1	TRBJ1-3	TGTGCCAGCACTACAGGTTCCGGAAACACCATATATTTT	CASTTGSGNTIYF
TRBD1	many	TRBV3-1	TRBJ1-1	TGTGCCAGCAGCCACGGGACAGTGAACACTGAAGCTTTCTTT	CASSHGTVNTEAFF
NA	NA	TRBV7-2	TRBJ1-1	TGTGCCAGCAGTCAGACCCCAGGGGCCACTGAAGCTTTCTTT	CASSQTPGATEAFF
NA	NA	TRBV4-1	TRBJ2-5	TGCGCCAGCAGCCAAGAAAAGGACCTACCAGAGACCCAGTACTTC	CASSQEKDLPETQYF
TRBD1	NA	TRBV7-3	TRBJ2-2	TGTGCCAGCAGCTCAGGGACAGGGATCACCGGGGAGCTGTTTTTT	CASSSGTGITGELFF
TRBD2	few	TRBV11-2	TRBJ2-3	TGTGCCAGCAGCTCTCTTGAGGGACTAGCGGGAGTTTTCCATAATACGCAGTATTTT	CASSSLEGLAGVFHNTQYF
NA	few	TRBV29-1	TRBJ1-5	TGCAGCGTTGCTACATCCTATAGCAATCAGCCCCAGCATTTT	CSVATSYSNQPQHF
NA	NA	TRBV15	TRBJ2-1	TGTGCCACCAGCAACCCCTTGACCGGCCATGAGCAGTTCTTC	CATSNPLTGHEQFF
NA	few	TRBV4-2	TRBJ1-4	TGTGCCAGCAGCCAAGTGGGCCAGGGTGAAAAACTGTTTTTT	CASSQVGQGEKLFF
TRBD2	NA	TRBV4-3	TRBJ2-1	TGCGCCAGCAGCCGATCTAGCGGGGGGACCTACAATGAGCAGTTCTTC	CASSRSSGGTYNEQFF
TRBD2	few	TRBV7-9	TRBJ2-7	TGTGCCAGCAGCTTATCCAGCGGGGGCTACGAGCAGTACTTC	CASSLSSGGYEQYF
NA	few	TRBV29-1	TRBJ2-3	TGCAGCGTTGAAGATCTTCAGCGGCCCAGCACAGATACGCAGTATTTT	CSVEDLQRPSTDTQYF
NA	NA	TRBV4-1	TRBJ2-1	TGCGCCAGCAGCCGATACCCGGAGGGTGAGCAGTTCTTC	CASSRYPEGEQFF
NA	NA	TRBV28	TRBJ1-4	TGTGCCGTGGAATCCGCTAATGAAAAACTGTTTTTT	CAVESANEKLFF
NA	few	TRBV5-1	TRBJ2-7	TGCGCCAGCAGCGACGGCGGTGGGCTCGCCTACGAGCAGTACTTC	CASSDGGGLAYEQYF
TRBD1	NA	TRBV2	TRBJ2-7	TGTGCCAGCAGTGTATTTGACAGGGACGAGCAGTACTTC	CASSVFDRDEQYF
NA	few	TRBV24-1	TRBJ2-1	TGTGCCACCAGTGATAGCGGCGTAAGCTCCTACAATGAGCAGTTCTTC	CATSDSGVSSYNEQFF
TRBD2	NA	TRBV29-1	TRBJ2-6	TGCAGCGTTGAAGGTTCTCGGGGGGGAAAGTGGCCTGGGGCCAACGTCCTGACTTTC	CSVEGSRGGKWPGANVLTF
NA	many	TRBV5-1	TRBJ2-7	TGCGCCAGCAGCTTGGAAAGCAGGGGCTACGAGCAGTACTTC	CASSLESRGYEQYF
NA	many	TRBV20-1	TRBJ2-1	TGCAGTGCTATTGGGGGGCCCGATGAGCAGTTCTTC	CSAIGGPDEQFF
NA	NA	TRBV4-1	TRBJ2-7	TGCGCCAGCAGCCAAGGGGTCGACAGCGCATGGGGCGAGCAGTACTTC	CASSQGVDSAWGEQYF
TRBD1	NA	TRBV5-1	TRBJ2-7	TGCGCCAGCAGCTCGGGGGACAGGGCCTCCTACGAGCAGTACTTC	CASSSGDRASYEQYF
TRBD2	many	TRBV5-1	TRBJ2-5	TGCGCCAGCAGCTATCTAGCGGACGGGGAGACCCAGTACTTC	CASSYLADGETQYF
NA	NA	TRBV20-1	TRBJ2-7	TGCAGTGCCCCCGGGACACTTAACTACGAGCAGTACTTC	CSAPGTLNYEQYF
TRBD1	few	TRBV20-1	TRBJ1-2	TGCAGTGCGGGCAGGGGGACTGATGGCTACACCTTC	CSAGRGTDGYTF
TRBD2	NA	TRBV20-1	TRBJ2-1	TGCAGTGCTAGAGTAGCGGGGGGGCGGTACAATGAGCAGTTCTTC	CSARVAGGRYNEQFF
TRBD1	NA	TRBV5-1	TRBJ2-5	TGCGCCAGCAGCTCCCCGACAGGGTTTATGGCCAACCAAGAGACCCAGTACTTC	CASSSPTGFMANQETQYF
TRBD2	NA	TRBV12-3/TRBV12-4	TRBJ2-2	TGTGCCAGCAGTTTAGCCCCGGGACTAGCGGGCACCGGGGAGCTGTTTTTT	CASSLAPGLAGTGELFF
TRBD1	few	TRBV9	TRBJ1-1	TGTGCCAGCAGCGTAGTCGAGACAGGGAGGAATGAAGCTTTCTTT	CASSVVETGRNEAFF
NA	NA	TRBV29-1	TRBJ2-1	TGCAGCGTGATGGGGGCACTATCCTACAATGAGCAGTTCTTC	CSVMGALSYNEQFF
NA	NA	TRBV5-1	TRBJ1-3	TGCGCCAGCAGCTTGGTAGGCCGCTCTGGAAACACCATATATTTT	CASSLVGRSGNTIYF
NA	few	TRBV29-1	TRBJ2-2	TGCAGCGTTGGTAGGCTAACGTCCGGGGAGCTGTTTTTT	CSVGRLTSGELFF
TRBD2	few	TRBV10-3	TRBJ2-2	TGTGCCATCAGTGACCCCGGACTAGCGGCCATAACCGGGGAGCTGTTTTTT	CAISDPGLAAITGELFF
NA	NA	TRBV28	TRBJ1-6	TGTGCCAGCAGTGCCACCCCCGATTCACCCCTCCACTTT	CASSATPDSPLHF
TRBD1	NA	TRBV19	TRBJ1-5	TGTGCCAGTAGTATAAAGGGGGCAGGCAATCAGCCCCAGCATTTT	CASSIKGAGNQPQHF
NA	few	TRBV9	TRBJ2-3	TGTGCCAGCAGCGTCACGATCACAGATACGCAGTATTTT	CASSVTITDTQYF
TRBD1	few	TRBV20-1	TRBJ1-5	TGCAGTGCTAAAGCACAGGGGTCGGGTCGCAATCAGCCCCAGCATTTT	CSAKAQGSGRNQPQHF
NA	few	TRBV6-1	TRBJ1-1	TGTGCCAGCAGTGAAATCTTGAGTCTCCAGGGGAACACTGAAGCTTTCTTT	CASSEILSLQGNTEAFF
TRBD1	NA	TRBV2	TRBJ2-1	TGTGCCAGCAGTGACACTGCGGCAGGGGGTTCTTTCGACAATGAGCAGTTCTTC	CASSDTAAGGSFDNEQFF